Listed here are 20 T cell receptor beta chains from one sample, sequenced in a study of T cell responses to AZD1222 COVID-19 vaccine. Sequencing used immunoSEQ multiplex PCR; TCRdb keeps in-frame clones, though not all of them. The profile shows 95,000 to 150,000 clones, around nine tenths of them singletons. This specimen consisted of peripheral blood, obtained on day 0 of AZD1222 vaccination. Source of these receptors: an adult in good health.

The rearrangement links TRBV3-1 (or the pseudogene TRBV3-2) to TRBJ2-1; D is possibly TRBD1 or TRBD2 (5 bases each). The germline V gene has CDR1 LGHDT and CDR2 YNNKEL (reference sequence). With 4 bases removed from V and 7 bases from J, the gap between germline ends came to 20 bases. The CDR3 has 16 amino acids. The CDR3 here is CASSRLSGAVGNEQFF. Here the CDR3 DNA reads TGTGCCAGCAGCCGTCTTTCCGGGGCAGTGGGGAATGAGCAGTTCTTC.

The chain recombines TRBV19 with TRBJ1-6; TRBD1 matches 7 bases. From germline, CDR1 is LNHDA and CDR2 SQIVND (reference sequence). J lost 5 bases, V lost 7 bases, and 11 bases had no gene match. The CDR3 spans 16 residues. The CDR3 loop is CASTLGGGRNNSPLHF. The DNA for the CDR3 is TGTGCCAGTACCCTGGGAGGGGGCAGAAATAATTCACCCCTCCACTTT.

This chain links TRBV11-2 with TRBJ2-7, with D perhaps matching TRBD2 (7 bases). Between the trimmed V and J ends, which lost 1 base and 7 bases, there was a span of 17 bases. CDR1 and CDR2 (germline): SGHAT, FQNNGV. The length of the CDR3 is 15 residues. CDR3 protein: CASSLGTGGGVEQYF. CDR3 DNA: TGTGCCAGCAGCTTAGGAACAGGAGGGGGGGTGGAGCAGTACTTC.

The chain employs TRBV12-5 and TRBJ2-1; no clear D. V lost 7 bases and J lost 7, with 11 bases in between. This CDR3 comprises 12 residues. The germline V gene encodes CDR1 LGHNT and CDR2 FRNRAP. CDR3 region: CASARSGNEQFF. The DNA of the CDR3 is TGTGCTAGTGCCCGGTCAGGTAATGAGCAGTTCTTC.

The J gene is TRBJ1-5, the V gene TRBV3-1 (or the pseudogene TRBV3-2), with D possibly TRBD1 on 6 matching bases. Trimming cost V 1 base and J 3 bases, with 13 bases left between them. This CDR3 has 16 residues. The V gene's germline CDR1 is LGHDT and CDR2 YNNKEL (reference sequence). CDR3 residues: CASSQADRIFNQPQHF. The CDR3 nucleotides read TGTGCCAGCAGCCAAGCTGACAGGATATTCAATCAGCCCCAGCATTTT.

This rearrangement joins TRBV5-1 to TRBJ2-7, with 10 bases lining up with TRBD1. Germline V gene sequence: CDR1 SGHRS, CDR2 YFSETQ. V trimming: 0 bases; J trimming: 6 bases; junction bases outside the gene matches: 6. The CDR3 is made up of 15 amino acids. CDR3 in DNA: TGCGCCAGCAGCTTGGGAGGGACAGGGGTTCCCGAGCAGTACTTC. Amino acids: CASSLGGTGVPEQYF.

The chain combines TRBV27 with TRBJ1-3; 8 positions agree with TRBD1. Germline CDR1 MNHEY, CDR2 SMNVEV (reference sequence). The CDR3 loop spans 14 amino acids. Trimming removed 8 bases from V and 0 bases from J; junction bases left unmatched: 3. CDR3 region: CASWDRSSGNTIYF. The CDR3 nucleotides are TGTGCCAGCTGGGACAGGAGCTCTGGAAACACCATATATTTT.

The V and J genes are TRBV24-1 and TRBJ2-2; no clear D. In germline, CDR1 is KGHDR, CDR2 SFDVKD. Trimming pared 0 bases from V and 0 bases from J, leaving 25 bases between. This CDR3 contains 22 residues. CDR3 amino acids: CATSDLRNEPLGALTNTGELFF. CDR3 DNA: TGTGCCACCAGTGATTTGCGCAATGAGCCGTTGGGCGCGCTGACGAACACCGGGGAGCTGTTTTTT.

The chain joins TRBV9 to TRBJ2-7; D is tentatively TRBD1 or TRBD2 (5 bases each). From germline, CDR1 is SGDLS and CDR2 YYNGEE. The germline V and J ends were trimmed by 0 bases and 6 bases, with 10 bases remaining between them. This CDR3 has 13 amino acids. CDR3 nucleotide sequence: TGTGCCAGCAGCGTAGACGGGACCTTCGAGCAGTACTTC. Translating it yields CASSVDGTFEQYF. Full variable domain (outside the CDR3, taken from reference TRBV9 and TRBJ2-7): DSGVTQTPKHLITATGQRVTLRCSPRSGDLSVYWYQQSLDQGLQFLIQYYNGEERAKGNILERFSAQQFPDLHSELNLSSLELGDSALYFCASSVDGTFEQYFGPGTRLTVT.

This chain uses TRBV4-3 with TRBJ1-2; tentatively, D is TRBD1 (5 bases). V dropped 3 bases and J dropped 4 bases, with 21 bases sitting between them. This CDR3 comprises 17 residues. Germline-derived CDR1 and CDR2 are LGHNA and YSLEER. The chain's CDR3 is CASSQGLTSPTSYGYTF. The DNA of the CDR3 is TGCGCCAGCAGCCAGGGGCTGACATCGCCCACATCCTATGGCTACACCTTC.

This chain links TRBV19 with TRBJ2-7, with D unclear. The CDR3 totals 14 residues. With 7 bases removed from V and 0 bases from J, the gap between germline ends came to 13 bases. Germline CDR1 is LNHDA and CDR2 is SQIVND (reference sequence). The CDR3 protein is CASKPQVGSYEQYF. The CDR3 DNA reads TGTGCCAGTAAACCTCAGGTCGGCTCCTACGAGCAGTACTTC.

J is TRBJ2-3 and V is TRBV3-1 (or the pseudogene TRBV3-2); 8 nucleotides agree with TRBD2. The CDR3 is made up of 17 amino acids. With 2 bases clipped from V and 0 bases from J, the junction kept 7 bases outside the gene matches. In germline, CDR1 is LGHDT, CDR2 YNNKEL (reference sequence). The DNA of the CDR3 is TGTGCCAGCAGCCAATTCGCCTCGGGGGGGAGCACAGATACGCAGTATTTT. Protein product: CASSQFASGGSTDTQYF.

The J gene is TRBJ1-2, the V gene TRBV29-1; D not resolved. The CDR3 spans 11 residues. Trimming took 8 bases from V and 13 from J, leaving 20 bases between them. Germline assignment: CDR1 SQVTM and CDR2 ANQGSEA. CDR3 sequence (DNA): TGCAGCACCAACCAGGCTACCTCGGGCACCTTC. Residues: CSTNQATSGTF.

There are a few counts of this clone. The J gene is TRBJ1-5, the V gene TRBV10-1; D not resolved. Germline V CDR1 and CDR2: WNHNN, SYGVQD (reference sequence). The CDR3 has 15 residues. Trimming stripped 6 bases from V and 5 bases from J, with 17 bases between. The CDR3, as DNA: TGCGCCAGCAGATGGGAATACCTTATCGATCAGCCCCAGCATTTT. The encoded protein is CASRWEYLIDQPQHF.

The chain employs TRBV18 and TRBJ1-2; D gene uncertain. Deletions cut 3 bases from V and 0 bases from J, with 11 bases between. Germline loops: CDR1 KGHSH, CDR2 LQKENI. The CDR3 runs 15 residues. CDR3 protein: CASSPPSMTNYGYTF. The CDR3 bases are TGTGCCAGCTCACCCCCGAGTATGACTAACTATGGCTACACCTTC. The full variable domain, completed using reference TRBV18 and TRBJ1-2, is NAGVMQNPRHLVRRRGQEARLRCSPMKGHSHVYWYRQLPEEGLKFMVYLQKENIIDESGMPKERFSAEFPKEGPSILRIQQVVRGDSAAYFCASSPPSMTNYGYTFGSGTRLTVV.

This chain uses TRBV6-5 with TRBJ1-1, with D possibly TRBD1 on 5 matching bases. This CDR3 contains 14 residues. CDR1 and CDR2 from the germline V gene are MNHEY and SVGAGI. V gave up 2 bases and J gave up 5 bases, with 12 bases separating them. Here the CDR3 reads CASSYQPRGTEAFF. DNA for the CDR3: TGTGCCAGCAGTTACCAACCGAGGGGTACTGAAGCTTTCTTT.

The CDR3 coding sequence is TGTGCCAGCAGCATCGCCCAGGTGGCCTACGAGCAGTACTTC. This translates into CASSIAQVAYEQYF. The rearrangement links TRBV11-2 to TRBJ2-7; no definite D call. The germline V and J ends were trimmed by 5 bases and 2 bases, with 13 bases remaining between them. This CDR3 has 14 amino acids. Germline-derived CDR1 and CDR2 are SGHAT and FQNNGV.

The V call is TRBV7-9, the J call TRBJ1-5, with 8 positions matching TRBD1. The CDR3 extends over 14 amino acids. V trimming: 1 base; J trimming: 7 bases; junction bases outside the gene matches: 3. In germline, CDR1 is SEHNR, CDR2 FQNEAQ (reference sequence). The chain's CDR3 is CASSLGDRTQPQHF. The CDR3 DNA follows: TGTGCCAGCAGCTTAGGGGACAGGACCCAGCCCCAGCATTTT.

This chain uses TRBV7-9 with TRBJ1-1, with a tentative D call TRBD1 (5 bases). Germline CDR1 and CDR2: SEHNR and FQNEAQ (reference sequence). The CDR3 contains 16 residues. V lost 5 bases and J lost 1, with 17 bases in between. The CDR3 spells CASSQYRDRKNTEAFF. The CDR3 coding sequence is TGTGCCAGCAGCCAGTACCGGGACCGAAAGAACACTGAAGCTTTCTTT.

The rearrangement uses TRBV4-3 and TRBJ1-2, with TRBD1 identical over 8 bases. This CDR3 has 16 amino acids. The V gene end was trimmed by 0 bases and the J gene end by 4 bases; junction bases not matched to a gene: 7. Germline CDR1 reads LGHNA; CDR2 reads YSLEER. The CDR3 DNA reads as TGCGCCAGCAGCCAAGAAGGGGGTCAGGGGGCCTATGGCTACACCTTC. It yields the protein CASSQEGGQGAYGYTF.